The clone carrying this TCR beta chain was picked up a small number of times. Antigen: not known. V shed 5 bases and J shed 3 bases, with 8 bases lying between them. Looked up from germline, CDR1 is MNHEY and CDR2 is SVGEGT. The length of the CDR3 is 12 residues. This sample is part of a study of T cell repertoires in cytomegalovirus infection. TCRdb analysed the reads with MiXCR anew, one entry per CDR3 protein. The table records some 350,000 distinct CDR3 sequences, about 35% of them present only once. V and J are TRBV6-2 or TRBV6-3 and TRBJ2-7; D gene uncertain. The source is a human donor in good health (CMV status not recorded). Some clones in this sample may be carry-over from other donors' samples. Sequenced material: cultured PBMCs, taken from culture after CMV antigen stimulation. The CDR3 is CASSRIGYEQYV. CDR3 coding DNA: TGTGCCAGCAGTCGAATAGGCTACGAGCAGTACGTC.